This T cell receptor (beta chain) was documented in a study of a mutant IDH1 vaccine in newly diagnosed glioma. V shed 4 bases and J 2 bases; nucleotides not matched to a gene: 4. The CDR3 runs to 14 residues. Per germline, CDR1 MNHNS and CDR2 SASEGT. TCRdb's copy holds only in-frame clones and misses some; the assay was immunoSEQ multiplex PCR. The sample lists approximately 28,000 clones; approximately 87% were seen once. This clone was counted a few times. Antigen unknown. The time point here: week 35, safety follow-up. Topical imiquimod accompanied each vaccine dose, which consisted of 300 ug of mutant IDH1 20-mer peptide.

The chain has TRBV6-1 and TRBJ1-2; 7 bases map to TRBD1. The source of this sequence is a man younger than 45 with glioma. The material was PBMCs, obtained from a glioma patient whose treatment included an IDH1 peptide vaccine. The CDR3 nucleotides read TGTGCCAGCAGTGGAACACAGGGGAACTATGGCTACACCTTC. Amino acids: CASSGTQGNYGYTF.